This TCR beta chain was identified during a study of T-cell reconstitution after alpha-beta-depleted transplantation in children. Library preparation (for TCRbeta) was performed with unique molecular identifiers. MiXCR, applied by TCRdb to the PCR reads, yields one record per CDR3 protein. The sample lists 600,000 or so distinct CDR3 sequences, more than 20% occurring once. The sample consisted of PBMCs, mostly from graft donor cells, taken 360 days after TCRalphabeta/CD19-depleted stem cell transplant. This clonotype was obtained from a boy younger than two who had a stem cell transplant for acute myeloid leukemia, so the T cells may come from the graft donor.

The CDR3 nucleotides are TGCGCCAGCAGCTTGGCCGGGGGGCCCACTGAAGCTTTCTTT. Protein sequence: CASSLAGGPTEAFF. V usage is TRBV5-1 and J usage is TRBJ1-1; the D gene is possibly TRBD1 (6 bases). This CDR3 has 14 amino acids. The V end was cut by 0 bases, the J end by 4 bases, with 10 bases between. Germline CDR1 and CDR2: SGHRS and YFSETQ. Variable domain in full (rest from reference TRBV5-1 and TRBJ1-1): KAGVTQTPRYLIKTRGQQVTLSCSPISGHRSVSWYQQTPGQGLQFLFEYFSETQRNKGNFPGRFSGRQFSNSRSEMNVSTLELGDSALYLCASSLAGGPTEAFFGQGTRLTVV.